The 21 T cell receptor beta chains listed next were all sequenced from one sample in a study of OX40 agonist ivuxolimab in advanced cancers. The repertoire was sequenced with immunoSEQ multiplex PCR; TCRdb's copy has only in-frame clones and lacks some. The sample includes fewer than 65,000 clones, roughly 90% of them seen just once. The sample in question was CD4+ or CD8+ T cells sorted from blood, obtained in a trial of the OX40 agonist ivuxolimab. The receptors originated from an adult with an advanced solid tumor such as melanoma, head and neck, liver or kidney cancer.

This rearrangement joins TRBV6-5 to TRBJ2-7, with 9 positions matching TRBD1. This CDR3 has 14 amino acids. CDR1 and CDR2 from the germline V gene are MNHEY and SVGAGI. With V trimmed by 5 bases and J by 5 bases, 7 bases remained unmatched. For the CDR3, the DNA is TGTGCCAGCAGTCCGGGACAGGGAGGGAACGAGCAGTACTTC. Translated, it gives CASSPGQGGNEQYF.

The J gene is TRBJ2-5, the V gene TRBV27; D is possibly TRBD1 or TRBD2 (5 bases each). The CDR3 is 14 amino acids. Germline lookup yields CDR1 MNHEY and CDR2 SMNVEV (reference sequence). V was cut by 6 bases and J by 1 base, with 12 bases left in between. Here the CDR3 DNA reads TGTGCCAGCAGCGTCGGGGCCCTCCAAGAGACCCAGTACTTC. Protein: CASSVGALQETQYF.

In regard to this clone: This sample includes further DNA sequences coding for the same CDR3. J is TRBJ2-7 and V is TRBV4-1; D remains unclear. Germline CDR1 reads MGHRA; CDR2 reads YSYEKL. This CDR3 spans 13 amino acids. Trimming took 1 base from V and 1 from J, leaving 5 bases between them. CDR3 in DNA: TGCGCCAGCAGCCAAGGCCGGTCCTACGAGCAGTACTTC. This gives the protein CASSQGRSYEQYF.

V gene TRBV2 combines with J gene TRBJ1-5; TRBD1 matches 7 bases. Germline V CDR1 and CDR2: SNHLY, FYNNEI. After removal of 1 base from V and 0 bases from J, the junction contained 6 bases not matched to a gene. The CDR3 consists of 17 residues. In DNA, the CDR3 is TGTGCCAGCAGTGAAGTCCCGGGACAGCCTAGCAATCAGCCCCAGCATTTT. Translating gives CASSEVPGQPSNQPQHF.

The rearrangement uses TRBV16 and TRBJ1-1; a possible D gene is TRBD1 (6 bases). The CDR3 length is 12 residues. V was trimmed by 3 bases and J by 8 bases, leaving 10 bases between them. Germline V gene data show CDR1 as KGHSY and CDR2 as FQNENV. CDR3 in amino acids: CASSQRQDEAFF. As DNA, the CDR3 is TGTGCCAGCAGCCAGCGACAGGACGAAGCTTTCTTT.

To note about this clone: One end of the junction is discordant with germline, which a read error may explain. V gene TRBV7-9 combines with J gene TRBJ2-7; D unclear. CDR1 is SEHNR, CDR2 FQNEAQ, per germline (reference sequence). The CDR3 runs to 13 residues. The CDR3 sequence is CASRLDGDYEQYF. CDR3 sequence (DNA): TGTGCCAGCAGATTAGACGGAGACTACGAGCAGTACTTC.

The CDR3 spells CSATAGGEGAFF. The CDR3 DNA reads TGCAGCGCCACCGCCGGTGGGGAGGGGGCTTTCTTT. The chain is built from TRBV29-1 and TRBJ1-1, with D perhaps matching TRBD1 (5 bases). The V gene lost 7 bases and the J gene lost 11 bases, with 20 bases spanning the gap. Germline V gives CDR1 SQVTM, CDR2 ANQGSEA. CDR3 size: 12 residues.

The CDR3 spells CATSTWTSSINEQFF. The CDR3 DNA reads TGTGCCACCAGCACATGGACTAGCAGCATCAATGAGCAGTTCTTC. J is TRBJ2-1 and V is TRBV15; 8 positions match TRBD2. The germline CDR1 and CDR2 sequences are LNHNV and YYDKDF (reference sequence). The CDR3 totals 15 residues. Trimming removed 4 bases from V and 6 bases from J; junction bases left unmatched: 8.

The V call is TRBV7-9, the J call TRBJ2-7; D uncertain. From germline, CDR1 is SEHNR and CDR2 FQNEAQ (reference sequence). CDR3 length equals 13 residues. The V and J ends lost 3 bases and 3 bases respectively, with 9 bases between them. CDR3 sequence: CASSFLADYEQYF. CDR3 nucleotides: TGTGCCAGCAGCTTTCTTGCGGACTACGAGCAGTACTTC.

V and J are TRBV6-5 and TRBJ2-7; D unresolved. Germline-derived CDR1 and CDR2 are MNHEY and SVGAGI. With 6 bases removed from V and 6 bases from J, the gap between germline ends came to 15 bases. The CDR3 consists of 13 residues. The CDR3 reads CASSSWSSGEQYF. As DNA, the CDR3 is TGTGCCAGCAGCTCGTGGTCCTCTGGCGAGCAGTACTTC.

This chain links TRBV9 with TRBJ2-1, with unresolved D. The CDR3 runs to 12 residues. CDR1 SGDLS and CDR2 YYNGEE come from the germline V gene. V shed 4 bases and J shed 5 bases, with 7 bases lying between them. The CDR3 is CASSITDNEQFF. CDR3 bases: TGTGCCAGCAGCATAACAGACAATGAGCAGTTCTTC.

This clone was seen once. The genes are TRBV6-6 and TRBJ1-4; 8 bases agree with TRBD1. CDR1 and CDR2 (germline): MNHNY, SVGAGI (reference sequence). J was trimmed by 8 bases and V by 5 bases; bases with no gene match: 10. The CDR3 runs 15 residues. The DNA of the CDR3 is TGTGCCAGCAGTCCAATACAGGGGGTTCAGGAAAAACTGTTTTTT. Protein: CASSPIQGVQEKLFF.

The chain is built from TRBV7-9 and TRBJ2-3; no definite D call. Germline lookup yields CDR1 SEHNR and CDR2 FQNEAQ (reference sequence). The ends were cut back, 1 base at V and 1 base at J, with 6 bases in the middle. The length of the CDR3 is 14 residues. The CDR3 DNA sequence: TGTGCCAGCAGCTTAGTTGGGGGCACAGATACGCAGTATTTT. Translation gives CASSLVGGTDTQYF.

V gene TRBV19 combines with J gene TRBJ2-2; D unclear. This CDR3 has 15 residues. Trimming took 3 bases from V and 6 from J, leaving 14 bases between them. Germline loops: CDR1 LNHDA, CDR2 SQIVND (reference sequence). CDR3 DNA sequence: TGTGCCAGTAGTATCTGGGGAATAAGGGCCGGGGAGCTGTTTTTT. Amino acid sequence: CASSIWGIRAGELFF.

V gene TRBV4-1 combines with J gene TRBJ1-1; D unclear. The CDR3 sequence is 13 residues long. Germline lookup yields CDR1 MGHRA and CDR2 YSYEKL. The V and J ends lost 3 bases and 4 bases respectively, with 9 bases between them. The CDR3 DNA reads as TGCGCCAGCAGCCAGGTGTCAGGCACTGAAGCTTTCTTT. It translates to CASSQVSGTEAFF.

This clone has a single count. This rearrangement joins TRBV5-5 to TRBJ2-7; D is ambiguous. V lost 3 bases to trimming and J lost 5 bases, with 12 bases between them. Germline CDR1 SGHKS, CDR2 YYEKEE (reference sequence). CDR3 size: 13 residues. CDR3 sequence (DNA): TGTGCCAGCAGCTCCCCGGGTATCGACGAGCAGTACTTC. Encoded protein: CASSSPGIDEQYF.

The chain employs TRBV28 and TRBJ2-3, with TRBD2 as a possible D gene (6 bases). This CDR3 comprises 19 residues. CDR1 MDHEN and CDR2 SYDVKM come from the germline V gene. With 0 bases removed from V and 0 bases from J, the gap between germline ends came to 19 bases. The CDR3 region is CASSLWSSEHSDSTDTQYF. CDR3 coding DNA: TGTGCCAGCAGTTTATGGTCTAGCGAGCACTCAGACAGCACAGATACGCAGTATTTT. The whole variable domain, filled in from reference TRBV28 and TRBJ2-3, reads DVKVTQSSRYLVKRTGEKVFLECVQDMDHENMFWYRQDPGLGLRLIYFSYDVKMKEKGDIPEGYSVSREKKERFSLILESASTNQTSMYLCASSLWSSEHSDSTDTQYFGPGTRLTVL.

This clone was counted once. The V gene is TRBV5-6, the J gene TRBJ2-5, with D unclear. The CDR3 has 14 amino acids. V gave up 3 bases and J gave up 2 bases, with 11 bases separating them. Germline V gene sequence: CDR1 SGHDT, CDR2 YYEEEE. DNA of the CDR3: TGTGCCAGCAGCTCAACCGGCACACAAGAGACCCAGTACTTC. Translating it yields CASSSTGTQETQYF.

This chain joins TRBV29-1 and TRBJ2-5; 7 nucleotides line up with TRBD2. After removal of 8 bases from V and 5 bases from J, the junction contained 8 bases not matched to a gene. This CDR3 has 12 residues. CDR1 SQVTM and CDR2 ANQGSEA come from the germline V gene. As DNA, the CDR3 is TGCAGCTCTTTACCGGGGGGTGAGACCCAGTACTTC. Amino acid sequence: CSSLPGGETQYF.

The rearrangement joins TRBV4-1 to TRBJ1-5; tentatively, D is TRBD1 (5 bases). V lost 1 base and J 4 bases, leaving 8 bases between the germline ends. Germline V lookup: CDR1 MGHRA, CDR2 YSYEKL. The CDR3 sequence is 14 residues long. The CDR3 protein is CASSQVWGNQPQHF. CDR3 sequence (DNA): TGCGCCAGCAGCCAAGTCTGGGGGAATCAGCCCCAGCATTTT.

By its share, this clone is large. The J gene is TRBJ1-6, the V gene TRBV7-6, with unresolved D. Germline V gene data show CDR1 as SGHVS and CDR2 as FNYEAQ. The CDR3 covers 14 residues. V was clipped by 0 bases and J by 7 bases, with 7 bases between them. Here the CDR3 DNA reads TGTGCCAGCAGCTTAGCAGGAAGAAATTCACCCCTCCACTTT. Protein sequence: CASSLAGRNSPLHF. Looking up the rest from reference TRBV7-6 and TRBJ1-6 gives the full variable domain: GAGVSQSPRYKVTKRGQDVALRCDPISGHVSLYWYRQALGQGPEFLTYFNYEAQQDKSGLPNDRFSAERPEGSISTLTIQRTEQRDSAMYRCASSLAGRNSPLHFGNGTRLTVT.